The 24 T cell receptor beta chains listed next were all sequenced from one sample in a study of cytomegalovirus exposure and HLA in healthy donors. The primer mix had 60 Vbeta and 13 Jbeta primers. Sequenced by immunoSEQ multiplex PCR; TCRdb stores in-frame clones only, minus some. This sample carries approximately 170,000 clones, with about 0.8% going to the ten biggest clones. The sequencing input was PBMCs. These receptors were taken from a woman aged 18-29 years in good health and CMV-seropositive.

V is TRBV5-6 and J is TRBJ1-2; 8 bases map to TRBD1. Germline V gives CDR1 SGHDT, CDR2 YYEEEE. Unmatched junction bases numbered 20, after V lost 4 bases and J lost 6 bases. The CDR3 totals 18 residues. The CDR3 sequence is CASSHSDTRTGFGNGYTF. The DNA of the CDR3 is TGTGCCAGCAGCCACTCAGACACTCGGACAGGGTTTGGGAATGGCTACACCTTC.

The chain recombines TRBV7-2 with TRBJ1-1; TRBD1 is a possible D gene (6 bases). V lost 5 bases and J lost 5, with 18 bases in between. The CDR3 loop spans 15 amino acids. Germline assignment: CDR1 SGHTA and CDR2 FQGNSA. The CDR3 region is CASSPSGGGLTEAFF. In DNA, the CDR3 is TGTGCCAGCAGCCCCAGTGGCGGGGGCTTGACTGAAGCTTTCTTT.

This chain joins TRBV5-4 and TRBJ1-6; the match to TRBD1 covers 9 bases. J gave up 7 bases and V 2 bases, and 4 bases lay outside the gene matches. Germline CDR1 is SGHNT and CDR2 is YYREEE (reference sequence). The CDR3 runs 15 residues. CDR3 bases: TGTGCCAGCAGCTTCAGAGGGACAGGGAATTCACCCCTCCACTTT. Amino acids: CASSFRGTGNSPLHF. Full variable domain (remainder filled in from reference TRBV5-4 and TRBJ1-6): ETGVTQSPTHLIKTRGQQVTLRCSSQSGHNTVSWYQQALGQGPQFIFQYYREEENGRGNFPPRFSGLQFPNYSSELNVNALELDDSALYLCASSFRGTGNSPLHFGNGTRLTVT.

The chain links TRBV18 to TRBJ2-1; 11 bases are a match to TRBD1. Germline assignment: CDR1 KGHSH and CDR2 LQKENI. CDR3 length: 16 residues. Trimming at V came to 6 bases and at J to 1 base, leaving 5 bases not matched to a gene. The CDR3 DNA reads as TGTGCCAGCTCTCAAGGGACAGGGGGTTCCTACAATGAGCAGTTCTTC. As protein: CASSQGTGGSYNEQFF.

The rearrangement links TRBV6-1 to TRBJ2-6; D might be TRBD1 (6 bases). The CDR3 is 16 residues long. V was trimmed by 3 bases and J by 2 bases, leaving 11 bases between them. The V gene's germline CDR1 is MNHNS and CDR2 SASEGT. The CDR3 DNA reads as TGTGCCAGCAGTGAGGCACAGGGTGCTGGGGCCAACGTCCTGACTTTC. It translates to CASSEAQGAGANVLTF.

The CDR3 region is CATSVGGVKVDGYTF. As DNA, the CDR3 is TGTGCCACCAGCGTAGGGGGGGTAAAAGTCGATGGCTACACCTTC. The chain uses TRBV15 and TRBJ1-2; maybe TRBD1 (6 bases). Germline loops: CDR1 LNHNV, CDR2 YYDKDF (reference sequence). V was trimmed by 5 bases and J by 6 bases, leaving 19 bases between them. This CDR3 is built from 15 residues.

The chain has TRBV28 and TRBJ1-1, with D perhaps TRBD1 (5 bases). The CDR3 is 12 residues long. V was clipped by 7 bases and J by 2 bases, with 8 bases between them. The germline V gene has CDR1 MDHEN and CDR2 SYDVKM. The CDR3 region has the DNA TGTGCCAGCACGGGGGGAAACACTGAAGCTTTCTTT. Protein: CASTGGNTEAFF.

The chain couples TRBV11-3 to TRBJ2-3, with a possible D match to TRBD1 (6 bases). CDR1 SGHNT and CDR2 YENEEA come from the germline V gene. CDR3 size: 14 residues. V shed 4 bases and J shed 4 bases, with 12 bases lying between them. The CDR3 is CASSSHSGADTQYF. The CDR3 DNA reads as TGTGCCAGCAGCTCCCACTCAGGGGCAGATACGCAGTATTTT.

This sequence joins TRBV11-3 and TRBJ2-1; D is ambiguous. Trimming removed 3 bases from V and 8 bases from J, with 8 bases in between. Germline loops: CDR1 SGHNT, CDR2 YENEEA. This CDR3 region has 12 residues. The CDR3 region has the DNA TGTGCCAGCAGCTTGACATTCGATGAGCAGTTCTTC. Protein product: CASSLTFDEQFF.

CDR3 DNA: TGCGCCAGCAGCTTCACTAATCTCAATTCACCCCTCCACTTT. Translated: CASSFTNLNSPLHF. The chain is built from TRBV5-1 and TRBJ1-6; D unclear. V lost 2 bases and J lost 7, with 10 bases in between. Germline loops: CDR1 SGHRS, CDR2 YFSETQ. The CDR3 is made up of 14 amino acids. Together with reference TRBV5-1 and TRBJ1-6, the CDR3 gives the full variable domain: KAGVTQTPRYLIKTRGQQVTLSCSPISGHRSVSWYQQTPGQGLQFLFEYFSETQRNKGNFPGRFSGRQFSNSRSEMNVSTLELGDSALYLCASSFTNLNSPLHFGNGTRLTVT.

CDR3 bases: TGTGCCAGCAGCTTATACAGGGGAAGCTCCTATAATTCACCCCTCCACTTT. This gives the protein CASSLYRGSSYNSPLHF. The chain uses TRBV5-4 and TRBJ1-6; 7 positions agree with TRBD1. From germline, CDR1 is SGHNT and CDR2 YYREEE (reference sequence). This CDR3 comprises 17 residues. The J segment lost 0 bases and the V segment lost 2 bases, leaving 5 bases of the junction unmatched.

CDR3 DNA: TGTGCCAGCAGCGCCTCGTCAGGGGGGGAGACCCAGTACTTC. Encoded protein: CASSASSGGETQYF. V is TRBV9 and J is TRBJ2-5, with D perhaps TRBD1 (7 bases). Trimming took 3 bases from V and 5 from J, leaving 14 bases between them. The CDR3 consists of 14 residues. Germline V gene lookup returns CDR1 SGDLS and CDR2 YYNGEE.

This chain joins TRBV11-3 and TRBJ1-3, with D unclear. Trimming took off 1 base at V and 4 bases at J, with 5 bases between the two ends. Germline CDR1 reads SGHNT; CDR2 reads YENEEA. This CDR3 comprises 13 residues. This chain's CDR3 is CASSLGLGNTIYF. Written as DNA, the CDR3 is TGTGCCAGCAGCTTAGGACTCGGAAACACCATATATTTT.

Written as DNA, the CDR3 is TGTGCCAGCAGTTACTCTGGGGCAGGGGAGGGCTACACCTTC. Its translation is CASSYSGAGEGYTF. The J gene is TRBJ1-2, the V gene TRBV6-6, with a tentative D call TRBD1 (6 bases). Trimming cost V 0 bases and J 8 bases, with 13 bases left between them. CDR3 length equals 14 residues. CDR1 and CDR2 from the germline V gene are MNHNY and SVGAGI (reference sequence).

The chain links TRBV10-1 to TRBJ1-1; 7 nucleotides line up with TRBD1. Germline V gives CDR1 WNHNN, CDR2 SYGVQD (reference sequence). The CDR3 has 14 amino acids. Germline trimming cut 7 bases from V and 4 bases from J; bases unmatched to any gene: 9. This CDR3 is CASNEGGVSTEAFF. For the CDR3, the DNA is TGCGCCAGCAATGAAGGGGGCGTGAGCACTGAAGCTTTCTTT.

This chain joins TRBV7-9 and TRBJ2-3; D perhaps matches TRBD1 (6 bases). This CDR3 has 14 amino acids. The germline CDR1 and CDR2 sequences are SEHNR and FQNEAQ (reference sequence). The germline V and J ends were trimmed by 5 bases and 0 bases, with 9 bases remaining between them. CDR3 DNA sequence: TGTGCCAGCAGCACCGACAGGAGCACAGATACGCAGTATTTT. It is translated as CASSTDRSTDTQYF.

This sequence joins TRBV4-2 and TRBJ1-2, with 9 bases aligning to TRBD1. Per germline, CDR1 LGHNA and CDR2 YNFKEQ. The CDR3 loop spans 14 amino acids. Trimming took 3 bases from V and 6 from J; bases not matched to a gene: 5. The CDR3 is CASSHVQGANGYTF. The CDR3 DNA reads TGTGCCAGCAGCCACGTACAGGGGGCAAATGGCTACACCTTC.

The rearrangement uses TRBV28 and TRBJ1-4; weak D call: TRBD1 (5 bases). The V and J ends lost 5 bases and 3 bases respectively, with 13 bases between them. The CDR3 contains 15 residues. Germline CDR1 reads MDHEN; CDR2 reads SYDVKM. The CDR3 here is CASSPPGLANEKLFF. In nucleotides, the CDR3 is TGTGCCAGCAGTCCCCCAGGGTTAGCTAATGAAAAACTGTTTTTT.

The chain joins TRBV6-4 to TRBJ2-4; weak D call: TRBD2 (5 bases). CDR1 MRHNA and CDR2 SNTAGT come from the germline V gene. The CDR3 extends over 13 amino acids. Trimming took off 0 bases at V and 16 bases at J, with 16 bases between the two ends. The CDR3 nucleotides read TGTGCCAGCAGTGACTCGAGTGCTAGCCCACTCTACTTC. Translating gives CASSDSSASPLYF.

V is TRBV6-4 and J is TRBJ2-7; TRBD1 agrees at 8 bases. Per the germline V gene, CDR1 is MRHNA and CDR2 is SNTAGT. Germline trimming cut 8 bases from V and 2 bases from J; bases unmatched to any gene: 8. The CDR3 sequence is 14 residues long. The CDR3: CASPAGQGAYEQYF. CDR3 nucleotide sequence: TGTGCCAGCCCGGCTGGACAGGGAGCCTACGAGCAGTACTTC.

This chain connects TRBV4-1 to TRBJ2-5; TRBD2 matches at 14 bases. CDR3 length: 19 amino acids. V lost 0 bases, J lost 2 bases, and 8 bases stayed unmatched. Germline V CDR1 and CDR2: MGHRA, YSYEKL. The CDR3 here is CASSQERGLAGVRQETQYF. In nucleotides, the CDR3 is TGCGCCAGCAGCCAAGAAAGGGGACTAGCGGGAGTGAGGCAAGAGACCCAGTACTTC.

The J gene is TRBJ2-7, the V gene TRBV2; 7 nucleotides align to TRBD1. Unmatched junction bases numbered 1, after V lost 6 bases and J lost 2 bases. The germline V gene encodes CDR1 SNHLY and CDR2 FYNNEI. This CDR3 contains 12 residues. The CDR3, as DNA: TGTGCCAGCAGGGGGACAGCCTACGAGCAGTACTTC. This gives the protein CASRGTAYEQYF.

The chain employs TRBV4-3 and TRBJ1-2, with D perhaps TRBD1 (5 bases). This CDR3 has 16 amino acids. CDR1 is LGHNA and CDR2 is YSLEER in the germline V gene. V lost 0 bases to trimming and J lost 8 bases, with 19 bases between them. The CDR3 nucleotides are TGCGCCAGCAGCCAAGATGGGGCGGGAGGATTTAGGGGCTACACCTTC. It specifies CASSQDGAGGFRGYTF.

The chain combines TRBV25-1 with TRBJ2-5; D remains ambiguous. Judging by the DNA end, TRBJ2-7 fits better; the J call may be wrong. CDR1 is MGHDK and CDR2 is SYGVNS in the germline V gene. The CDR3 runs 14 residues. CDR3 residues: CASSESPEPYEQYF. CDR3 sequence (DNA): TGTGCCAGCAGTGAATCCCCCGAACCCTACGAGCAGTACTTC.